These 28 T cell receptor beta chains came from one sample sequenced in a study of CD8 T cells in ankylosing spondylitis. TCRdb fed the 5' RACE reads into MiXCR, producing one record per CDR3 protein. The table has around 150,000 distinct CDR3 sequences, roughly 31% seen once; the top ten hold 4.5% to 6%. Sequencing was performed on synovial fluid, either unsorted or a sorted T cell fraction (not recorded which). Receptors were obtained from a male donor with ankylosing spondylitis.

The CDR3 here is CASSLVGRGHTAFF. Here the CDR3 DNA reads TGTGCCAGCAGCTTGGTGGGCAGGGGGCATACAGCTTTCTTT. V gene TRBV11-2 combines with J gene TRBJ1-1; 8 bases are shared with TRBD1. Losses at the gene ends were 3 bases for V and 10 bases for J; bases not matched to a gene: 10. The length of the CDR3 is 14 residues. Germline CDR1 SGHAT, CDR2 FQNNGV.

The CDR3 DNA reads as TGCGCCACCAGGCTCGAGACTAGCACAGATACGCAGTATTTT. Translation: CATRLETSTDTQYF. The chain has TRBV5-1 and TRBJ2-3, with D unclear. The CDR3 loop spans 14 amino acids. Looked up from germline, CDR1 is SGHRS and CDR2 is YFSETQ. V was shortened by 9 bases and J by 0 bases, with 14 bases between the two germline ends.

This clonotype was seen a few times. This chain joins TRBV5-1 and TRBJ1-1; D unclear. CDR1 and CDR2 (germline): SGHRS, YFSETQ. The CDR3 is 15 residues long. V was pared by 0 bases and J by 1 base, with 10 bases between. In DNA form, the CDR3 reads TGCGCCAGCAGCTTGGATGAGCTTAAGAACACTGAAGCTTTCTTT. As protein: CASSLDELKNTEAFF.

The table lists this clonotype with many counts. The chain is built from TRBV24-1 and TRBJ2-2, with TRBD2 as a possible D gene (7 bases). Deletions cut 5 bases from V and 7 bases from J, with 13 bases between. The CDR3 totals 14 residues. The germline CDR1 and CDR2 sequences are KGHDR and SFDVKD. CDR3 coding DNA: TGTGCCACCAGTGTCGGGGGGCGGAGCGGGGAGCTGTTTTTT. Residues: CATSVGGRSGELFF.

This clonotype showed up just a few times. The rearrangement links TRBV5-1 to TRBJ1-4, with D uncertain. Trimming removed 1 base from V and 8 bases from J, with 12 bases in between. The CDR3 is made up of 14 amino acids. The germline V gene has CDR1 SGHRS and CDR2 YFSETQ. The CDR3 DNA follows: TGCGCCAGCAGCTTGCACCCCCGCGGCGAAAAACTGTTTTTT. This translates into CASSLHPRGEKLFF.

V gene TRBV3-1 combines with J gene TRBJ2-1; D might be TRBD1 or TRBD2, each matching 5 bases. Germline V lookup: CDR1 LGHDT, CDR2 YNNKEL (reference sequence). The V and J ends lost 1 base and 15 bases respectively, with 13 bases between them. The CDR3 has 12 residues. The CDR3 DNA reads TGTGCCAGCAGCCAAGGAGAGGGGATTCGGTTCTTC. Residues: CASSQGEGIRFF.

This clonotype was observed a few times. The chain links TRBV27 to TRBJ2-3; the D call may be TRBD1 or TRBD2 (5 bases each). Germline CDR1 MNHEY, CDR2 SMNVEV (reference sequence). The CDR3 extends over 16 amino acids. Trimming removed 0 bases at V and 4 bases at J, with 14 bases between. The CDR3 is CASSLSWGRGADTQYF. The CDR3 DNA reads TGTGCCAGCAGTTTATCGTGGGGACGGGGCGCAGATACGCAGTATTTT.

This clonotype was seen only a few times. The V call is TRBV29-1, the J call TRBJ2-1, with D perhaps TRBD1 or TRBD2 (5 bases each). V shed 6 bases and J shed 9 bases, with 18 bases lying between them. Germline V gene lookup returns CDR1 SQVTM and CDR2 ANQGSEA. The CDR3 extends over 13 amino acids. The CDR3 loop reads CSVRDDGAGEQFF. CDR3 coding DNA: TGCAGCGTCCGGGACGACGGGGCGGGTGAGCAGTTCTTC.

The chain employs TRBV5-4 and TRBJ2-5; either TRBD1 or TRBD2 may supply D (5 bases each). V was cut by 4 bases and J by 3 bases, with 10 bases left in between. CDR1 and CDR2 from the germline V gene are SGHNT and YYREEE (reference sequence). CDR3 size: 13 residues. The CDR3 is CASSIRDEETQYF. Here the CDR3 DNA reads TGTGCCAGCAGCATCCGGGACGAAGAGACCCAGTACTTC.

The chain uses TRBV20-1 and TRBJ2-5; D may be TRBD2 (5 bases). V lost 3 bases and J lost 1, with 9 bases in between. Germline values: CDR1 DFQATT, CDR2 SNEGSKA (reference sequence). This CDR3 is 13 amino acids long. The CDR3 coding sequence is TGCAGTGCTAGTGGGGAGTCCCAAGAGACCCAGTACTTC. Encoded protein: CSASGESQETQYF.

This clonotype was detected many times. CDR3 bases: TGCAGCGTTGAGAGTGGGGCAGGGGTTCACTACACCTTC. Its protein is CSVESGAGVHYTF. The genes are TRBV29-1 and TRBJ1-2; the D gene is possibly TRBD1 (6 bases). The CDR3 loop spans 13 amino acids. The V gene's germline CDR1 is SQVTM and CDR2 ANQGSEA. Trimming removed 3 bases from V and 10 bases from J, with 18 bases in between.

The V and J genes are TRBV5-1 and TRBJ1-1; 10 bases are a match to TRBD1. Germline V gene sequence: CDR1 SGHRS, CDR2 YFSETQ. The V segment lost 4 bases and the J segment 5 bases; nucleotides outside the gene matches: 8. The CDR3 spans 15 residues. In DNA, the CDR3 is TGCGCCAGCAGCCTTCTTGGGGACAGGGGAACTGAAGCTTTCTTT. Translated, it gives CASSLLGDRGTEAFF.

V is TRBV30 and J is TRBJ1-3; D call uncertain. The CDR3 is 17 amino acids. V gave up 0 bases and J gave up 0 bases, with 15 bases separating them. Germline V gives CDR1 GTSNPN, CDR2 SVGIG (reference sequence). Written as DNA, the CDR3 is TGTGCCTGGAGTGTACGAGGCAGAGGGTACTCTGGAAACACCATATATTTT. It is translated as CAWSVRGRGYSGNTIYF.

The chain links TRBV6-2 or TRBV6-3 to TRBJ2-5, with D perhaps being TRBD1 or TRBD2 (5 bases each). V lost 5 bases and J 5 bases, leaving 9 bases between the germline ends. This CDR3 has 12 amino acids. Germline CDR1 is MNHEY and CDR2 is SVGEGT. Here the CDR3 DNA reads TGTGCCAGCAGTCCAGGGACGGAGACCCAGTACTTC. It specifies CASSPGTETQYF.

The chain is built from TRBV7-9 and TRBJ2-2, with 7 bases that match TRBD1. This CDR3 is 16 amino acids long. Looked up from germline, CDR1 is SEHNR and CDR2 is FQNEAQ (reference sequence). V gave up 4 bases and J gave up 4 bases; unmatched junction bases: 9. The CDR3 loop is CASSSRDRASTGELFF. Written as DNA, the CDR3 is TGTGCCAGCAGCTCCAGAGACAGGGCGAGCACCGGGGAGCTGTTTTTT.

A few counts support this clonotype. The chain links TRBV7-8 to TRBJ2-7, with TRBD1 matching 10 bases. Germline V gene lookup returns CDR1 SGHVS and CDR2 FQNEAQ. CDR3 length: 15 residues. Trimming cost V 3 bases and J 4 bases; bases outside gene matches: 6. The CDR3 nucleotides are TGTGCCAGCAGCTTTTCCGGGACAGGGGTTTACGAGCAGTACTTC. As protein: CASSFSGTGVYEQYF.

J is TRBJ2-5 and V is TRBV7-3; 12 bases match TRBD2. Losses at the gene ends were 4 bases for V and 5 bases for J; bases not matched to a gene: 8. Germline CDR1 is SGHTA and CDR2 is FQGTGA. The CDR3 spans 16 residues. The CDR3 bases are TGTGCCAGCAGCTCCGGACTAGCGGGAACAGGGGAGACCCAGTACTTC. Its protein product is CASSSGLAGTGETQYF.

This chain joins TRBV24-1 and TRBJ2-2; D remains ambiguous. The CDR3 extends over 13 amino acids. The V gene lost 5 bases and the J gene lost 1 base, with 4 bases spanning the gap. CDR1 KGHDR and CDR2 SFDVKD come from the germline V gene. CDR3: CATSGLNTGELFF. CDR3 coding DNA: TGTGCCACCAGTGGGCTGAACACCGGGGAGCTGTTTTTT.

The chain is built from TRBV6-2 or TRBV6-3 and TRBJ2-1; TRBD2 aligns across 9 bases. V shed 2 bases, J shed 2 bases, and the junction held 4 bases outside the gene matches. This CDR3 is built from 16 residues. Germline V CDR1 and CDR2: MNHEY, SVGEGT. CDR3 residues: CASSYQTSGPYNEQFF. The CDR3 coding sequence is TGTGCCAGCAGTTACCAGACTAGCGGACCCTACAATGAGCAGTTCTTC.

This clonotype was found a few times. The chain employs TRBV30 and TRBJ2-3; a possible D gene is TRBD1 (6 bases). The CDR3 loop spans 14 amino acids. V was shortened by 2 bases and J by 2 bases, with 11 bases between the two germline ends. CDR1 is GTSNPN and CDR2 is SVGIG in the germline V gene (reference sequence). CDR3 in DNA: TGTGCCTGGAGTAGGGGGACCTTCACAGATACGCAGTATTTT. Amino acid sequence: CAWSRGTFTDTQYF.

The chain links TRBV15 to TRBJ2-7, with TRBD1 matching 9 bases. The CDR3 runs 16 residues. The trim removed 3 bases at V and 5 bases at J, leaving 11 bases unmatched. Germline loops: CDR1 LNHNV, CDR2 YYDKDF (reference sequence). The CDR3 spells CATSSPIGTGKNEQYF. Written as DNA, the CDR3 is TGTGCCACCAGCAGTCCGATAGGGACAGGGAAAAACGAGCAGTACTTC.

The chain recombines TRBV20-1 with TRBJ2-7; TRBD1 matches 8 bases. Germline V gene lookup returns CDR1 DFQATT and CDR2 SNEGSKA (reference sequence). V trimming: 5 bases; J trimming: 1 base; junction bases outside the gene matches: 10. CDR3 length: 15 amino acids. Written as DNA, the CDR3 is TGCAGTGCTGTTTCCGAACAGGGGGTGTCCTACGAGCAGTACTTC. This encodes CSAVSEQGVSYEQYF.

The rearrangement joins TRBV20-1 to TRBJ2-1; 8 nucleotides line up with TRBD2. Looked up from germline, CDR1 is DFQATT and CDR2 is SNEGSKA (reference sequence). The CDR3 loop spans 17 amino acids. Trimming at V came to 5 bases and at J to 0 bases, leaving 12 bases not matched to a gene. The CDR3 reads CSAPPYGGRPSYNEQFF. The CDR3 bases are TGCAGTGCTCCACCTTATGGCGGGAGGCCCTCCTACAATGAGCAGTTCTTC.

The chain combines TRBV25-1 with TRBJ1-1; tentatively, D is TRBD1 (5 bases). The CDR3 has 13 amino acids. V lost 5 bases to trimming and J lost 4 bases, with 11 bases between them. Germline CDR1 reads MGHDK; CDR2 reads SYGVNS. The CDR3 region is CASSLRGATEAFF. CDR3 DNA sequence: TGTGCCAGCAGTTTGAGGGGAGCCACTGAAGCTTTCTTT.

In this sample, this clonotype turned up once. The V call is TRBV27, the J call TRBJ2-2, with D perhaps assigned TRBD1 or TRBD2 (5 bases each). The CDR3 covers 15 residues. Trimming left V 6 bases short and J 4 bases short, with 15 bases between. Germline CDR1 MNHEY, CDR2 SMNVEV (reference sequence). This chain's CDR3 is CASSRAYGTTGELFF. The DNA of the CDR3 is TGTGCCAGCAGCCGGGCTTACGGGACCACCGGGGAGCTGTTTTTT.

The J gene is TRBJ2-7, the V gene TRBV7-8, with a possible D match to TRBD2 (6 bases). With 2 bases removed from V and 7 bases from J, the gap between germline ends came to 18 bases. Germline V CDR1 and CDR2: SGHVS, FQNEAQ. The CDR3 loop spans 15 amino acids. The CDR3 bases are TGTGCCAGCAGCTTATGGCTAGCGAGCGTGCGTGAGCAGTACTTC. This translates into CASSLWLASVREQYF.

This chain uses TRBV28 with TRBJ1-5, with D possibly TRBD1 on 6 matching bases. The germline gives CDR1 MDHEN, CDR2 SYDVKM. This CDR3 spans 13 amino acids. The V end was cut by 4 bases, the J end by 5 bases, with 9 bases between. CDR3 DNA sequence: TGTGCCAGCAGTTCAGGGGTGTATCAGCCCCAGCATTTT. Amino acid sequence: CASSSGVYQPQHF. The entire variable domain, with the rest obtained from reference TRBV28 and TRBJ1-5, is as follows: DVKVTQSSRYLVKRTGEKVFLECVQDMDHENMFWYRQDPGLGLRLIYFSYDVKMKEKGDIPEGYSVSREKKERFSLILESASTNQTSMYLCASSSGVYQPQHFGDGTRLSIL.

Only a few counts were recorded for this clonotype. The chain combines TRBV20-1 with TRBJ2-5, with a possible D match to TRBD2 (5 bases). The germline CDR1 and CDR2 sequences are DFQATT and SNEGSKA (reference sequence). The CDR3 is 13 residues long. Trimming took 5 bases from V and 2 from J, leaving 12 bases between them. DNA for the CDR3: TGCAGTGCTGCCCAGACGGGGCAAGAGACCCAGTACTTC. Encoded protein: CSAAQTGQETQYF.